These 21 T cell receptor beta chains share one sample of origin, sequenced in a study of T-cell reconstitution after alpha-beta-depleted transplantation in children. Unique molecular identifiers were used in preparing the TCRbeta library. From the PCR reads, TCRdb called clonotypes with MiXCR, one entry per CDR3 protein. Of about 200,000 distinct CDR3 sequences in the sample, roughly 7.1% were seen once. The sequenced sample was PBMCs, obtained before TCRalphabeta/CD19-depleted stem cell transplant. The receptors stem from a boy under 10 years old with acute lymphoblastic leukemia, due to receive a stem cell transplant.

In its sample, this clonotype was seen many times. V is TRBV20-1 and J is TRBJ2-1; 7 positions match TRBD2. CDR3 length equals 15 residues. The germline V gene has CDR1 DFQATT and CDR2 SNEGSKA (reference sequence). V was pared by 6 bases and J by 9 bases, with 17 bases of the junction left unmatched. In nucleotides, the CDR3 is TGCAGTGCCCCAAGAACCCGCGGGAGAGCGGTTGAGCAGTTCTTC. Translating it yields CSAPRTRGRAVEQFF.

The chain recombines TRBV30 with TRBJ2-1, with D perhaps TRBD2 (6 bases). V lost 4 bases and J 14 bases, leaving 21 bases between the germline ends. The CDR3 extends over 13 amino acids. The germline V gene encodes CDR1 GTSNPN and CDR2 SVGIG (reference sequence). This CDR3 reads CAWTREIEVGEFF. In DNA form, the CDR3 reads TGTGCCTGGACCCGGGAGATAGAGGTAGGGGAGTTCTTC. The whole variable domain, remainder taken from reference TRBV30 and TRBJ2-1, is SQTIHQWPATLVQPVGSPLSLECTVEGTSNPNLYWYRQAAGRGLQLLFYSVGIGQISSEVPQNLSASRPQDRQFILSSKKLLLSDSGFYLCAWTREIEVGEFFGPGTRLTVL.

This sequence joins TRBV7-2 and TRBJ1-1; the D is unclear. This CDR3 has 14 residues. Germline assignment: CDR1 SGHTA and CDR2 FQGNSA. The V end was cut by 5 bases, the J end by 9 bases, with 19 bases between. CDR3 amino acids: CASSPTGYSPQAFF. CDR3 coding DNA: TGTGCCAGCAGCCCAACCGGGTACAGCCCCCAAGCTTTCTTT.

The table lists this clonotype with many counts. V gene TRBV29-1 combines with J gene TRBJ1-1; D call uncertain. V was pared by 1 base and J by 6 bases, with 6 bases between. Germline assignment: CDR1 SQVTM and CDR2 ANQGSEA. The CDR3 runs to 11 residues. CDR3 protein: CSVEGRSEAFF. In DNA, the CDR3 is TGCAGCGTTGAAGGCAGATCTGAAGCTTTCTTT.

This clonotype was detected a few times. J is TRBJ2-3 and V is TRBV5-1; 14 nucleotides line up with TRBD2. The junction had 3 bases not matched to a gene; V was cut back by 4 bases and J by 2 bases. The CDR3 runs to 16 residues. Germline V gene sequence: CDR1 SGHRS, CDR2 YFSETQ. CDR3 nucleotide sequence: TGCGCCAGCAGCAAGGGACTAGCGGGAGTCACAGATACGCAGTATTTT. Translation: CASSKGLAGVTDTQYF.

V is TRBV11-1 and J is TRBJ2-1; 9 bases map to TRBD2. The CDR3 extends over 20 amino acids. Trimming took 5 bases from V and 3 from J; bases not matched to a gene: 20. Germline CDR1 and CDR2: SGHAT and FQDESV (reference sequence). CDR3 sequence: CASSLEVLAGVSRDYNEQFF. The CDR3 region has the DNA TGTGCCAGCAGCCTAGAGGTGTTAGCGGGAGTGAGTAGGGACTACAATGAGCAGTTCTTC.

The chain uses TRBV6-1 and TRBJ2-3; unclear D gene. V shed 7 bases and J shed 2 bases, with 16 bases lying between them. The germline gives CDR1 MNHNS, CDR2 SASEGT. CDR3 size: 15 residues. The DNA for the CDR3 is TGTGCCAGCAAAACGGGCCAGGCGGACACAGATACGCAGTATTTT. This sequence encodes CASKTGQADTDTQYF.

This clonotype was counted many times. The CDR3, as DNA: TGCAGTGCTAGGATAGGACAGCGTCATAATTCACCCCTCCACTTT. Protein product: CSARIGQRHNSPLHF. The V gene is TRBV20-1, the J gene TRBJ1-6, with D tentatively TRBD1 (6 bases). CDR3 length: 15 amino acids. Between the trimmed V and J ends, which lost 3 bases and 5 bases, there was a span of 14 bases. Per germline, CDR1 DFQATT and CDR2 SNEGSKA (reference sequence).

Many counts were recorded for this clonotype. The V gene is TRBV6-1, the J gene TRBJ2-7, with 7 bases lining up with TRBD1. The germline V gene encodes CDR1 MNHNS and CDR2 SASEGT. The CDR3 sequence is 17 residues long. Trimming at V came to 6 bases and at J to 1 base, leaving 15 bases not matched to a gene. CDR3 nucleotides: TGTGCCAGCAGCTCCCACCCTCCGGGACAGCGGTCCTACGAGCAGTACTTC. Encoded protein: CASSSHPPGQRSYEQYF.

In this sample, this clonotype turned up a few times. CDR3 region: CATSRDGMGGNQPQHF. The CDR3 region has the DNA TGTGCCACCAGCAGAGATGGTATGGGTGGCAATCAGCCCCAGCATTTT. The gene calls are TRBV15 and TRBJ1-5; no clear D. Germline V gene data show CDR1 as LNHNV and CDR2 as YYDKDF (reference sequence). The CDR3 consists of 16 residues. The V end was cut by 0 bases, the J end by 2 bases, with 11 bases between.

The chain joins TRBV5-1 to TRBJ2-5, with 7 nucleotides matching TRBD1. Trimming at V came to 2 bases and at J to 1 base, leaving 5 bases not matched to a gene. The CDR3 totals 15 residues. Germline V gene lookup returns CDR1 SGHRS and CDR2 YFSETQ. CDR3 nucleotides: TGCGCCAGCAGCTTACAGGGGACGACCCAAGAGACCCAGTACTTC. Amino acids: CASSLQGTTQETQYF.

This clonotype was seen at least ten times. The genes are TRBV4-3 and TRBJ2-1; the match to TRBD2 covers 8 bases. The CDR3 has 16 residues. V lost 1 base and J lost 10; bases outside the gene matches: 12. Germline CDR1 is LGHNA and CDR2 is YSLEER. Here the CDR3 DNA reads TGCGCCAGCAGCCAAGGAGTAGCGGGGACTCACGGGGAGCAGTTCTTC. Translating it yields CASSQGVAGTHGEQFF.

J is TRBJ2-5 and V is TRBV5-4; TRBD1 or TRBD2 may be the D gene (5 bases each). V was cut by 1 base and J by 3 bases, with 13 bases left in between. This CDR3 is built from 15 residues. Germline CDR1 is SGHNT and CDR2 is YYREEE (reference sequence). CDR3 amino acids: CASSLLVGTKETQYF. For the CDR3, the DNA is TGTGCCAGCAGCTTGTTGGTGGGGACGAAAGAGACCCAGTACTTC.

Only a few counts were recorded for this clonotype. The chain employs TRBV7-8 and TRBJ1-1; D call uncertain. The V end lost 3 bases, the J end lost 1 base, and 9 bases lay between the germline ends. The CDR3 has 14 residues. CDR1 is SGHVS, CDR2 FQNEAQ, per germline. In nucleotides, the CDR3 is TGTGCCAGCAGCTTCTACGGACCGAACACTGAAGCTTTCTTT. It translates to CASSFYGPNTEAFF.

In its sample, this clonotype was seen many times. The chain links TRBV2 to TRBJ2-5, with 7 bases aligning to TRBD1. Trimming cost V 5 bases and J 4 bases; bases outside gene matches: 7. This CDR3 has 14 amino acids. Germline V gives CDR1 SNHLY, CDR2 FYNNEI. The CDR3 sequence is CASSKQGRGETQYF. The CDR3 region has the DNA TGTGCCAGCAGTAAACAGGGGCGAGGAGAGACCCAGTACTTC. Supplemented by reference TRBV2 and TRBJ2-5, the full variable domain reads EPEVTQTPSHQVTQMGQEVILRCVPISNHLYFYWYRQILGQKVEFLVSFYNNEISEKSEIFDDQFSVERPDGSNFTLKIRSTKLEDSAMYFCASSKQGRGETQYFGPGTRLLVL.

The chain combines TRBV4-3 with TRBJ2-2; no reliable D call. Germline V CDR1 and CDR2: LGHNA, YSLEER. Trimming pared 0 bases from V and 4 bases from J, leaving 9 bases between. The CDR3 covers 15 residues. CDR3 nucleotide sequence: TGCGCCAGCAGCCAAGAGTTATCGTCCACCGGGGAGCTGTTTTTT. It yields the protein CASSQELSSTGELFF.

At least ten counts were recorded for this clonotype. The rearrangement uses TRBV28 and TRBJ1-2; tentatively, D is TRBD1 (5 bases). CDR1 MDHEN and CDR2 SYDVKM come from the germline V gene. The CDR3 runs to 13 residues. V was clipped by 10 bases and J by 2 bases, with 14 bases between them. CDR3 nucleotide sequence: TGTGCCACCCTCCGATGGGGGAACTATGGCTACACCTTC. Its translation is CATLRWGNYGYTF.

V gene TRBV6-1 combines with J gene TRBJ1-1; D not resolved. The germline V and J ends were trimmed by 2 bases and 6 bases, with 7 bases remaining between them. This CDR3 is built from 12 residues. The V gene's germline CDR1 is MNHNS and CDR2 SASEGT. CDR3 residues: CASSENHPEAFF. For the CDR3, the DNA is TGTGCCAGCAGTGAAAATCACCCTGAAGCTTTCTTT.

With regard to this clonotype: This could be a read error, since a much larger clone is one nucleotide away. It is likely a read error, because the conserved phenylalanine at the end of the CDR3 is missing. The chain employs TRBV5-1 and TRBJ1-1, with D possibly matching TRBD1 (6 bases). Trimming removed 4 bases from V and 5 bases from J, with 9 bases in between. Germline CDR1 reads SGHRS; CDR2 reads YFSETQ. The CDR3 is 12 residues long. As DNA, the CDR3 is TGCGCCAGCAGCACACAGGGAACTGAAGCTTTCTTG. Protein: CASSTQGTEAFL.

The chain is built from TRBV11-2 and TRBJ2-7; D call uncertain. CDR1 SGHAT and CDR2 FQNNGV come from the germline V gene. V was cut by 3 bases and J by 6 bases, with 12 bases left in between. There are 13 residues in the CDR3. The CDR3 is CASSFLVNSEQYF. CDR3 DNA sequence: TGTGCCAGCAGCTTTCTGGTAAACTCCGAGCAGTACTTC.

This clonotype was seen repeatedly, ten times or more. This sequence joins TRBV20-1 and TRBJ1-1; 12 positions agree with TRBD1. The germline V gene encodes CDR1 DFQATT and CDR2 SNEGSKA (reference sequence). The CDR3 runs 14 residues. The V gene end was trimmed by 3 bases and the J gene end by 4 bases; junction bases not matched to a gene: 3. The CDR3 DNA is TGCAGTGCTAGGGGGACAGGGGGCACCACTGAAGCTTTCTTT. Its translation: CSARGTGGTTEAFF.